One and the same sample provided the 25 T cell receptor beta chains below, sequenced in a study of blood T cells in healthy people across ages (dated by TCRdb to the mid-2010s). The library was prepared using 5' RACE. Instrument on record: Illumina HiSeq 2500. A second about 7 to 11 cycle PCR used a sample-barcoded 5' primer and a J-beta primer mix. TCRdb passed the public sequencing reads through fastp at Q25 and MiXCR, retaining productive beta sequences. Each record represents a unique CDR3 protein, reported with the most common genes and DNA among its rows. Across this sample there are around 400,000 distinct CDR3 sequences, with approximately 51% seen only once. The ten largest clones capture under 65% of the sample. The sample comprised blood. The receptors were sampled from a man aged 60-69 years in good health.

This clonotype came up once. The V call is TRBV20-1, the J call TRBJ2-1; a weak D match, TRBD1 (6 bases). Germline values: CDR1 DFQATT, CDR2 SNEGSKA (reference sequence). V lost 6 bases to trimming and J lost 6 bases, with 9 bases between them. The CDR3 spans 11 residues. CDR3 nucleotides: TGCAGTGCAGACAGGATCAATGAGCAGTTCTTC. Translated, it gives CSADRINEQFF.

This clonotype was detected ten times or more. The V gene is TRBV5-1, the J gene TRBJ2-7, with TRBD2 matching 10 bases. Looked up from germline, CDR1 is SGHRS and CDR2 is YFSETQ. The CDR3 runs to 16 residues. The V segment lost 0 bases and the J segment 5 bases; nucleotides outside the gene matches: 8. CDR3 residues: CASSLDPSGSIDEQYF. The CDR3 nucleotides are TGCGCCAGCAGCTTGGATCCTAGCGGGAGTATCGACGAGCAGTACTTC.

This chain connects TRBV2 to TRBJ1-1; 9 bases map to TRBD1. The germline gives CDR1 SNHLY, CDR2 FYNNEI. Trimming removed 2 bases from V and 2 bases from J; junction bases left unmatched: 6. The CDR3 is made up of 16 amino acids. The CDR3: CASSERGQGPNTEAFF. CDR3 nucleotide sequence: TGTGCCAGCAGTGAAAGGGGACAGGGACCTAACACTGAAGCTTTCTTT.

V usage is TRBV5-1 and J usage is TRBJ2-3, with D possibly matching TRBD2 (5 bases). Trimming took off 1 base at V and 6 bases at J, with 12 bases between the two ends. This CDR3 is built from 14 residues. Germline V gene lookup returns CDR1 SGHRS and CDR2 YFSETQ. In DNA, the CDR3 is TGCGCCAGCAGCTTGAGTGGGAGCGGTGATACGCAGTATTTT. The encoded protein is CASSLSGSGDTQYF.

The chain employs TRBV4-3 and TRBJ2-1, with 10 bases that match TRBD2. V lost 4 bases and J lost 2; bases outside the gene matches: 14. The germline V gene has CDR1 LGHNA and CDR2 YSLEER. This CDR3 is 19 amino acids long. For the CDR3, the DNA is TGCGCCAGCAGCCGCGTTCATTCTAGCGGGAGTGTAACCTACAATGAGCAGTTCTTC. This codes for CASSRVHSSGSVTYNEQFF.

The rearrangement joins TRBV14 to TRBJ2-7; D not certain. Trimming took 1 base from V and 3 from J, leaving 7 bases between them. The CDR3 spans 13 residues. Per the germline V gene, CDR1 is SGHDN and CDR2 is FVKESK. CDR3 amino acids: CASSQGRVYEQYF. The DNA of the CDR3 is TGTGCCAGCAGCCAAGGACGGGTCTACGAGCAGTACTTC.

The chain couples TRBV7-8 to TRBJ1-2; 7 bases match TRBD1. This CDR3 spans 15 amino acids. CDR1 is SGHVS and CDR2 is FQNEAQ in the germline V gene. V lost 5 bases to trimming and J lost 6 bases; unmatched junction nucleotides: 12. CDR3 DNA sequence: TGTGCCAGCAGCATTTTTACAGGGGACGGGAATGGCTACACCTTC. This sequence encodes CASSIFTGDGNGYTF. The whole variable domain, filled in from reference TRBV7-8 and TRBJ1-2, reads GAGVSQSPRYKVAKRGQDVALRCDPISGHVSLFWYQQALGQGPEFLTYFQNEAQLDKSGLPSDRFFAERPEGSVSTLKIQRTQQEDSAVYLCASSIFTGDGNGYTFGSGTRLTVV.

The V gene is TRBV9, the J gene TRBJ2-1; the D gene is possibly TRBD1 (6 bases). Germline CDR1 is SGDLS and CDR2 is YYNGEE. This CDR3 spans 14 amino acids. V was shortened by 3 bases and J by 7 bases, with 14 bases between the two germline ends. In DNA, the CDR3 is TGTGCCAGCAGCGAGGGACCGAGGGGGAATGAGCAGTTCTTC. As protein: CASSEGPRGNEQFF.

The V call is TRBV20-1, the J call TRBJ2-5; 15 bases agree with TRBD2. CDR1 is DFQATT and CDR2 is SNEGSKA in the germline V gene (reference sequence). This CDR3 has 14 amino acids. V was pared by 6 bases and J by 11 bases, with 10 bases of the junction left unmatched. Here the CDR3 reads CSARTSGGAGEQYF. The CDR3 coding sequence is TGCAGTGCCAGGACTAGCGGGGGGGCGGGGGAGCAGTACTTC.

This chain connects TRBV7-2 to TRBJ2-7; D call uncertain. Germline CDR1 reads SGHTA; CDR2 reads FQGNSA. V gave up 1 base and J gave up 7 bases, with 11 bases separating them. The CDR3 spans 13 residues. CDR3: CASSLGLLREQYF. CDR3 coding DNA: TGTGCCAGCAGCTTAGGACTGCTTAGGGAGCAGTACTTC.

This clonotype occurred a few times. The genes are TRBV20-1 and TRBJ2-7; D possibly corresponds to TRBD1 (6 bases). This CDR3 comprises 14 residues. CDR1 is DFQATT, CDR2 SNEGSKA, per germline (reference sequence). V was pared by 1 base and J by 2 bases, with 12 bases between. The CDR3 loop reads CSARVVDRAYEQYF. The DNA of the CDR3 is TGCAGTGCTAGAGTGGTGGACAGAGCCTACGAGCAGTACTTC.

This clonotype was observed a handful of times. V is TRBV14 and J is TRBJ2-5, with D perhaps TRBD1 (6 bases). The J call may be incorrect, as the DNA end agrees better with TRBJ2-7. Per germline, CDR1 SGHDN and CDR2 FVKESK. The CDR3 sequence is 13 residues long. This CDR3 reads CASSGGQTYEQYF. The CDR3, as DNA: TGTGCCAGCAGTGGTGGACAGACCTACGAGCAGTACTTC.

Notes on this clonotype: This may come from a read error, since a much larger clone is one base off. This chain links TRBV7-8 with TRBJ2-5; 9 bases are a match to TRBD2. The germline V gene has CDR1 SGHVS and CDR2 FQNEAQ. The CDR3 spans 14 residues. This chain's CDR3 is CAGSRGRAMETQYF. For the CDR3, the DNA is TGTGCCGGCAGCCGCGGGAGGGCCATGGAGACCCAGTACTTC. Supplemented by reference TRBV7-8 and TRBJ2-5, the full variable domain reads GAGVSQSPRYKVAKRGQDVALRCDPISGHVSLFWYQQALGQGPEFLTYFQNEAQLDKSGLPSDRFFAERPEGSVSTLKIQRTQQEDSAVYLCAGSRGRAMETQYFGPGTRLLVL.

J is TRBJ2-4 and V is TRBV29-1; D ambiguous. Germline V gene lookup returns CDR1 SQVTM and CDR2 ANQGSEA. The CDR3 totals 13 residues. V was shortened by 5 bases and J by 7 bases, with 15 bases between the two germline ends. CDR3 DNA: TGCAGCGTTAGTGTGGGCATAGGGAACATTCAGTACTTC. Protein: CSVSVGIGNIQYF.

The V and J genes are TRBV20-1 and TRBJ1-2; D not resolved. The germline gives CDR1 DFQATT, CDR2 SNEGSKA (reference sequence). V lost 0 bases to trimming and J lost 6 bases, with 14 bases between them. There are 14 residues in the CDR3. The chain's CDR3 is CSARDWGLRDGYTF. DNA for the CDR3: TGCAGTGCTAGAGATTGGGGTCTGAGAGATGGCTACACCTTC.

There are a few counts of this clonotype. CDR3 in amino acids: CASSQAAGQSYEQYF. The CDR3, as DNA: TGCGCCAGCAGCCAAGCCGCCGGACAGTCCTACGAGCAGTACTTC. V usage is TRBV4-1 and J usage is TRBJ2-7; possible D gene TRBD1, 6 bases. V lost 1 base and J lost 1, with 11 bases in between. The CDR3 runs 15 residues. Germline V gives CDR1 MGHRA, CDR2 YSYEKL.

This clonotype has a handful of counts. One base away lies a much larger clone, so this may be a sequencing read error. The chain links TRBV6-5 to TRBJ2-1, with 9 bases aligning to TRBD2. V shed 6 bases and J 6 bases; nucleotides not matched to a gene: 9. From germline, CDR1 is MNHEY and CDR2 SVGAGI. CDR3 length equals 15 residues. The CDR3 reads CASSPEGAGGNEQFF. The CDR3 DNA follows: TGTGCCAGCAGCCCCGAGGGAGCGGGAGGCAATGAGCAGTTCTTC.

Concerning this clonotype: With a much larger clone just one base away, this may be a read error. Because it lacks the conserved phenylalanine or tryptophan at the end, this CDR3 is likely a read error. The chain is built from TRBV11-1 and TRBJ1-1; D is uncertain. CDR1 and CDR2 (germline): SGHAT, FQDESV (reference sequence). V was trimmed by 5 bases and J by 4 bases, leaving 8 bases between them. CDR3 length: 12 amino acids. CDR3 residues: CASSPPVTEAFL. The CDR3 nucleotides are TGTGCCAGCAGCCCCCCGGTCACTGAAGCTTTCCTT.

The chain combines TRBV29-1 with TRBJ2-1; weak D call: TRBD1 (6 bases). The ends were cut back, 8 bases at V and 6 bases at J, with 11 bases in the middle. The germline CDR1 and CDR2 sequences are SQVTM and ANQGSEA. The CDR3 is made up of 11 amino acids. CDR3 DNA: TGCAGCACCAGGGGACCCAATGAGCAGTTCTTC. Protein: CSTRGPNEQFF.

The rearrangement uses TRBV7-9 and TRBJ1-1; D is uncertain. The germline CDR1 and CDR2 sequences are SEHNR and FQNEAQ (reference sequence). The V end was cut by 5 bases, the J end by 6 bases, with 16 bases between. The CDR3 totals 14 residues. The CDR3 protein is CASSPGQYEPEAFF. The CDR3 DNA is TGTGCCAGCAGCCCCGGGCAGTATGAACCTGAAGCTTTCTTT.

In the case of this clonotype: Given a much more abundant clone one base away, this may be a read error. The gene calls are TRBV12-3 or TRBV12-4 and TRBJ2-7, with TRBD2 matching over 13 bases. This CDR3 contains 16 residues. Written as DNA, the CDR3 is TGTGCCAGCAGTTTGGGACTAGCGGGGAGCTCCTCCGAGCAGTACTTC. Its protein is CASSLGLAGSSSEQYF.

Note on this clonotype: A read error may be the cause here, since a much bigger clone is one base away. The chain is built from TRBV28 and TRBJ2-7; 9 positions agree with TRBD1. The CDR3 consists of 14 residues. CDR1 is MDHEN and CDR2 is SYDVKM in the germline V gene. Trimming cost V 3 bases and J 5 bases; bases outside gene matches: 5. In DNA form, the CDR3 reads TGTGCCAGCAGTTTGGGGACAGGGACCGACGAGCAGTACTTC. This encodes CASSLGTGTDEQYF.

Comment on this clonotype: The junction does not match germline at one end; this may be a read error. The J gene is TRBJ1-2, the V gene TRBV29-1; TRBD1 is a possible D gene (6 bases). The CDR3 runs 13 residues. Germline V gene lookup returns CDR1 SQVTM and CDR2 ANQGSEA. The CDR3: CSVESGGNGGYIF. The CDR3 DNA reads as TGCAGCGTTGAGTCCGGGGGCAATGGTGGCTACATCTTC.

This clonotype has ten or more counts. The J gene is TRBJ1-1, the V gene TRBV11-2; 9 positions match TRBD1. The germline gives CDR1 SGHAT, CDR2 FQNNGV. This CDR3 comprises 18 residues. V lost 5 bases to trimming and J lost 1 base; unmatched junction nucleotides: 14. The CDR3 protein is CASSADRGFYPENTEAFF. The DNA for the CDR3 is TGTGCCAGCAGCGCTGACAGGGGGTTTTACCCAGAGAACACTGAAGCTTTCTTT.

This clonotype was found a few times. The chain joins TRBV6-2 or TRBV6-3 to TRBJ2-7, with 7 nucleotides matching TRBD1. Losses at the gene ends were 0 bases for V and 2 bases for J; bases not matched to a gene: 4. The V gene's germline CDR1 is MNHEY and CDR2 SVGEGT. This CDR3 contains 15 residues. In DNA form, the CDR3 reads TGTGCCAGCAGTTACTCGTTGGGACAGACCTACGAGCAGTACTTC. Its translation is CASSYSLGQTYEQYF.